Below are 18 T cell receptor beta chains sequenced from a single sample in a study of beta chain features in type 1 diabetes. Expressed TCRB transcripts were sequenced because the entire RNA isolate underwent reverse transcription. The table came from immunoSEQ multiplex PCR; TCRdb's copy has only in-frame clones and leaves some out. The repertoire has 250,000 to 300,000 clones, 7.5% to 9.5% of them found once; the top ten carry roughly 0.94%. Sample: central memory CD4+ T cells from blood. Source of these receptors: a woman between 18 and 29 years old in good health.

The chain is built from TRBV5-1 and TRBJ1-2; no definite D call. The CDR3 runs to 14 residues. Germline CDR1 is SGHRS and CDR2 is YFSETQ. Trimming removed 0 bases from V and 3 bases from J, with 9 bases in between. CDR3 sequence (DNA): TGCGCCAGCAGCTTGGGAAATGGGGACTATGGCTACACCTTC. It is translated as CASSLGNGDYGYTF.

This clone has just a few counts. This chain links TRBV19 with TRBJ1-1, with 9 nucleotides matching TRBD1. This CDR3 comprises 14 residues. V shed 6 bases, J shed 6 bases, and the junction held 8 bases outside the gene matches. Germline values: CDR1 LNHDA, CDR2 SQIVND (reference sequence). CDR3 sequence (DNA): TGTGCCAGTAGCCGGGGACAGGGTCCCCCTGAAGCTTTCTTT. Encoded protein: CASSRGQGPPEAFF.

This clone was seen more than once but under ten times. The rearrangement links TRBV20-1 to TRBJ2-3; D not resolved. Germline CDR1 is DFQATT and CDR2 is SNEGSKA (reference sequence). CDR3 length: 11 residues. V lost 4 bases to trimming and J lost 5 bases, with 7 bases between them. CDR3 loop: CSAKSVDTQYF. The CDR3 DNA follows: TGCAGTGCTAAATCGGTAGATACGCAGTATTTT.

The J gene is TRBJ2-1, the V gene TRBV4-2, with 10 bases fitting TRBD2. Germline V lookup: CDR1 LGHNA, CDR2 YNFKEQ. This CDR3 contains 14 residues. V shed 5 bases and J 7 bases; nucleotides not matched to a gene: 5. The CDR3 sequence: CASSSLAGVNEQFF. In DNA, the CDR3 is TGTGCCAGCAGCTCCCTAGCGGGGGTAAATGAGCAGTTCTTC.

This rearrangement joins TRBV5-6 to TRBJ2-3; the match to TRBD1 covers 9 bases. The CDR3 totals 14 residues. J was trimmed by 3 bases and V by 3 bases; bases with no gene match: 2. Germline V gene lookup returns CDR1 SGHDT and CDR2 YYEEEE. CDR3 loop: CASSWGQGTDTQYF. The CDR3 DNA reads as TGTGCCAGCAGCTGGGGACAGGGAACAGATACGCAGTATTTT.

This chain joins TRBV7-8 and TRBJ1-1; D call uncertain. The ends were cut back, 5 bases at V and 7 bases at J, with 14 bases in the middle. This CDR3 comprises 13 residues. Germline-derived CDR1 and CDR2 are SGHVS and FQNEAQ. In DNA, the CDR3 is TGTGCCAGCAGCCGAGTTCAGACCTATGAAGCTTTCTTT. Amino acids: CASSRVQTYEAFF.

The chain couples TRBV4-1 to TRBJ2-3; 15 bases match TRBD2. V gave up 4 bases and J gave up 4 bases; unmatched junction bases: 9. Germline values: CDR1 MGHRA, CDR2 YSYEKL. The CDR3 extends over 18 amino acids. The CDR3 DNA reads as TGCGCCAGCAGCCGGACTAGCGGGGGGGCCGGGTTCGCAGATACGCAGTATTTT. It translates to CASSRTSGGAGFADTQYF.

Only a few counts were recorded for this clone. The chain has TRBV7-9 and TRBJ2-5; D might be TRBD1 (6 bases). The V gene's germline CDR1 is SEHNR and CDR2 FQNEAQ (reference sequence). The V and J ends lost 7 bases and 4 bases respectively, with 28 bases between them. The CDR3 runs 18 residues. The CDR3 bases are TGTGCCAGCACCGATAGGAACAGGGCCGTGGGTTCGCGAGAGACCCAGTACTTC. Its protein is CASTDRNRAVGSRETQYF.

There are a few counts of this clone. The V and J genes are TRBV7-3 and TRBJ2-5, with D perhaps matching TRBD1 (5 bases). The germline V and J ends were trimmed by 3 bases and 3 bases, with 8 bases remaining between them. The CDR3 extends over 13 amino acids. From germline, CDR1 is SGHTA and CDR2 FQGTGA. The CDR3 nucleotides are TGTGCCAGCAGCTTTGCCAGGGAAGAGACCCAGTACTTC. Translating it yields CASSFAREETQYF.

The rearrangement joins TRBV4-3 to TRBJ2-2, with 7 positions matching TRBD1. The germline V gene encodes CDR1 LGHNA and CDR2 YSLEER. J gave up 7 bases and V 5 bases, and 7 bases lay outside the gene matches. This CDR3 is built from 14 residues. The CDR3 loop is CASSSTGIYGELFF. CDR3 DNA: TGCGCCAGCAGCTCGACAGGGATCTACGGGGAGCTGTTTTTT.

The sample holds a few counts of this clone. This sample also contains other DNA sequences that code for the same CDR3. The CDR3 here is CATSRDRVSDTQYF. DNA of the CDR3: TGTGCCACCAGCAGAGATCGTGTATCAGATACGCAGTATTTT. The chain has TRBV15 and TRBJ2-3; no reliable D call. The CDR3 spans 14 residues. CDR1 and CDR2 from the germline V gene are LNHNV and YYDKDF (reference sequence). V lost 0 bases and J lost 4, with 8 bases in between.

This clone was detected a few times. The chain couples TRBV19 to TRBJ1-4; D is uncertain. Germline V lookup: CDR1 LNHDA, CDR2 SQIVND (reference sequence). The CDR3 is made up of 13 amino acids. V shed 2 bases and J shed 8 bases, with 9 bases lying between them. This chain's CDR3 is CASSIRGGEKLFF. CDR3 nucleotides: TGTGCCAGTAGTATACGGGGTGGCGAAAAACTGTTTTTT.

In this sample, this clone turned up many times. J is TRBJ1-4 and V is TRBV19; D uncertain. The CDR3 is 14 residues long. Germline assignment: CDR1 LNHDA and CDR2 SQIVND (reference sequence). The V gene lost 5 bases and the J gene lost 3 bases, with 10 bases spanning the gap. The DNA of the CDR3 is TGTGCCAGTAGTTCCAAGGTCGCTAATGAAAAACTGTTTTTT. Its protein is CASSSKVANEKLFF.

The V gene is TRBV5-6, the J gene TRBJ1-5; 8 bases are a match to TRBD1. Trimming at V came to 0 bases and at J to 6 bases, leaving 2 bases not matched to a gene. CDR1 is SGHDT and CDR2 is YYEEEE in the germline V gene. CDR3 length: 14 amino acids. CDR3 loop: CASSLGRGLQPQHF. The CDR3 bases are TGTGCCAGCAGCTTGGGCAGGGGGCTTCAGCCCCAGCATTTT.

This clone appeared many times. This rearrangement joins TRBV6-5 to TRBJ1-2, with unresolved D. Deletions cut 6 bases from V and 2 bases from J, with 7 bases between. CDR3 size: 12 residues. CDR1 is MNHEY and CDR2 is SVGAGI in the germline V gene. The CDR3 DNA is TGTGCCAGCAGCACAGTGAACTATGGCTACACCTTC. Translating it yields CASSTVNYGYTF.

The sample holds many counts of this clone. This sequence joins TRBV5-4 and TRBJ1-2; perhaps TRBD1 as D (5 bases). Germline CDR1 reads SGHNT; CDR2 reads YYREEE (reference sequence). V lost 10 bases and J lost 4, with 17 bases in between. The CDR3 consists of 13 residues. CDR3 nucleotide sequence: TGTGCCGGAACCGGGGGATATTCCTATGGCTACACCTTC. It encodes CAGTGGYSYGYTF. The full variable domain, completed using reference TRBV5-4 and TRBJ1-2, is ETGVTQSPTHLIKTRGQQVTLRCSSQSGHNTVSWYQQALGQGPQFIFQYYREEENGRGNFPPRFSGLQFPNYSSELNVNALELDDSALYLCAGTGGYSYGYTFGSGTRLTVV.

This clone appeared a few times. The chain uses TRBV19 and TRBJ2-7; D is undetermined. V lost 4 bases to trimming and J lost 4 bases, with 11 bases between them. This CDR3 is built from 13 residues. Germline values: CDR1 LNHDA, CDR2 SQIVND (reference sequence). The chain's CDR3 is CASSRTGRYEQYF. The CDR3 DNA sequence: TGTGCCAGTAGTAGGACGGGTCGGTACGAGCAGTACTTC.

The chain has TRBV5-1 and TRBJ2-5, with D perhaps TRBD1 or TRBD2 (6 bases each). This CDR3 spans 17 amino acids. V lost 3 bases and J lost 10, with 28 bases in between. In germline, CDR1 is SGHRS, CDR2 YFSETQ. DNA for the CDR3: TGCGCCAGCAGCTCCATCGCATACGGGACCGGGGGCCTCGTCCAGTACTTC. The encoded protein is CASSSIAYGTGGLVQYF.